This T cell receptor beta chain was observed in a study of shared clonotypes between healthy human individuals. Study background: Every donor yielded three CD4 naive, three CD4 memory, two CD8 naive and one CD8 memory plate.

Assay: immunoSEQ multiplex PCR; the TCRdb copy retains only in-frame clones and omits some. The profile shows some 900,000 clones, approximately 80% of them singletons. The CDR3 is 15 amino acids. Trimming removed 4 bases from V and 1 base from J, with 13 bases in between. Germline values: CDR1 SQVTM, CDR2 ANQGSEA. This clonotype was sampled from a man aged 18 to 29 in good health. J is TRBJ2-2 and V is TRBV29-1; no reliable D call. Sequenced input: memory CD4+ T cells sorted from blood. Subset here: CD45RA-negative fraction. The CDR3 DNA reads TGCAGCGTTGTCCCCCATCCACAGAACACCGGGGAGCTGTTTTTT. This codes for CSVVPHPQNTGELFF.